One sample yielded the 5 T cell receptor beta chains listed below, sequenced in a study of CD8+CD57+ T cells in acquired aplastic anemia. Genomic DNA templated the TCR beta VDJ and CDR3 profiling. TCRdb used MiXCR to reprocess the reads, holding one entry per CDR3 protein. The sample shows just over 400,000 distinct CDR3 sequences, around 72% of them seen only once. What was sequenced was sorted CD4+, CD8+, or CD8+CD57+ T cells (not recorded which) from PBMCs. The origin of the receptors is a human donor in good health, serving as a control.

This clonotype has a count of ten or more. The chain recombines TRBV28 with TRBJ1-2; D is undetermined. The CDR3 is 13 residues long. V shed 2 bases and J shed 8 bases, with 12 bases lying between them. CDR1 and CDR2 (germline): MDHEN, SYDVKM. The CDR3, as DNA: TGTGCCAGCAGTTTAGCACACGAAGACGGCTACACCTTC. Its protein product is CASSLAHEDGYTF.

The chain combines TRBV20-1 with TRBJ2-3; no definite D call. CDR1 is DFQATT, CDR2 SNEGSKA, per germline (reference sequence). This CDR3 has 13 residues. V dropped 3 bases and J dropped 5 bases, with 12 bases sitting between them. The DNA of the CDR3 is TGCAGTGCTAGTTCCAGCCTTATAGATACGCAGTATTTT. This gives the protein CSASSSLIDTQYF.

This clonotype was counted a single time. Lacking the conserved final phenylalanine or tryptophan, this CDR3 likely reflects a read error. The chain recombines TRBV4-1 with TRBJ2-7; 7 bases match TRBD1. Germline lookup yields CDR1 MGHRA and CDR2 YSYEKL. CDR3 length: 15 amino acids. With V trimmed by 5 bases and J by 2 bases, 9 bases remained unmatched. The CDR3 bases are TGCGCCAGCAGCATTACGGGACAGAGCCCCTACGAGCAGTACTTG. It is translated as CASSITGQSPYEQYL.

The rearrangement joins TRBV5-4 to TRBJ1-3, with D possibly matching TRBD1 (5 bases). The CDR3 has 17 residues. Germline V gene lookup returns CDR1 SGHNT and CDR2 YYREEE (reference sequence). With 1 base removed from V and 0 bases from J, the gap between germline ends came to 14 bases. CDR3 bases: TGTGCCAGCAGCTTGCAGACAGAAGCCTCCTCTGGAAACACCATATATTTT. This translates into CASSLQTEASSGNTIYF. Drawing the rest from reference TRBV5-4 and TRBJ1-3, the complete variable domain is ETGVTQSPTHLIKTRGQQVTLRCSSQSGHNTVSWYQQALGQGPQFIFQYYREEENGRGNFPPRFSGLQFPNYSSELNVNALELDDSALYLCASSLQTEASSGNTIYFGEGSWLTVV.

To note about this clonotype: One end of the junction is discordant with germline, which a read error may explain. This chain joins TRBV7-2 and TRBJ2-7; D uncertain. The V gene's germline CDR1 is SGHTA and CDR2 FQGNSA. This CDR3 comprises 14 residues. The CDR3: CASGPGPFRSDEKF. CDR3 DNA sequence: TGTGCCAGCGGGCCCGGACCGTTCCGCTCGGATGAAAAATTC.